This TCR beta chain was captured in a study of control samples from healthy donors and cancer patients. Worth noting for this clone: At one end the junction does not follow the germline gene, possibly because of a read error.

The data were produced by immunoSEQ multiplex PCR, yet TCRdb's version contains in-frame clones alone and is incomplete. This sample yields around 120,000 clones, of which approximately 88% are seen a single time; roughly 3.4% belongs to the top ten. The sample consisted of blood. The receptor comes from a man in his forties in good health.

The CDR3 loop reads CALGDGTKKIF. The CDR3, as DNA: TGTGCCCTGGGGGATGGGACAAAAAAAATCTTC. The chain is built from TRBV6-6 and TRBJ1-2, with D perhaps matching TRBD1 (6 bases). Per germline, CDR1 MNHNY and CDR2 SVGAGI (reference sequence). CDR3 size: 11 residues.